This TCR beta chain was recorded in a study of T cell changes during pregnancy in multiple sclerosis. CDR1 is SGHRS and CDR2 is YFSETQ in the germline V gene. Trimming pared 0 bases from V and 4 bases from J, leaving 11 bases between. CDR3 length: 15 residues. Using immunoSEQ multiplex PCR, the repertoire was profiled, and TCRdb retains in-frame clones only, with some absent. The sample comprises 85,000 to 90,000 clones, approximately 93% of which are singletons, and about 1.6% rests with the top ten. The clonotype comes from a female donor in good health, enrolled as a control in a pregnancy study. V gene TRBV5-1 combines with J gene TRBJ2-1; possible D gene TRBD2, 5 bases. Source: peripheral blood, taken after pregnancy. The CDR3 here is CASSLATRGYNEQFF. CDR3 sequence (DNA): TGCGCCAGCAGCTTGGCTACTAGAGGGTACAATGAGCAGTTCTTC.